This T cell receptor (beta chain) is from a study of blood T cells in healthy people across ages. Study findings and constraints: In older individuals, TCR beta diversity per million T cells was lower, falling roughly linearly with age. In long-lived donors, naive CD4+ cell counts and diversity exceeded those of aged donors. Leaving the PBMCs unsorted stopped any conclusive comparison of naive versus antigen-experienced cells.

The germline V gene has CDR1 MNHEY and CDR2 SMNVEV (reference sequence). The CDR3 totals 11 residues. Trimming cost V 8 bases and J 7 bases; bases outside gene matches: 4. The sample holds one count of this clonotype. What it binds is unknown. A J-beta primer mix and a sample-barcoded 5' primer were used in a second PCR of about 7 to 12 cycles. TCRdb called the 5' RACE reads again in MiXCR, with one record for every CDR3 protein. The data hold about a million distinct CDR3 sequences, with under 50% observed a single time. The J gene is TRBJ2-7, the V gene TRBV27, with TRBD2 matching 8 bases. The sequence was obtained from a man aged 25 to 40 in good health. Sequencing input: blood. The CDR3 spells CASVTGGEQYF. The CDR3 coding sequence is TGTGCCAGCGTTACGGGGGGGGAGCAGTACTTC.